The T cell receptor (beta chain) under discussion was sequenced for a study of CD8 T cells in ankylosing spondylitis. Notes on the study in general: Disease-linked clones bore a CD8+ phenotype and were relatively rare in peripheral blood. Prior work had noted some motif variants in reactive arthritis blood and synovial fluid. Enrichment of disease-linked clones was reportedly significant in matched ankylosing spondylitis synovial fluid.

Germline CDR1 is LNHNV and CDR2 is YYDKDF (reference sequence). With 0 bases removed from V and 7 bases from J, the gap between germline ends came to 4 bases. The CDR3 is made up of 11 amino acids. From the 5' RACE reads, TCRdb called clonotypes with MiXCR, one entry per CDR3 protein. The table lists 200,000 to 300,000 distinct CDR3 sequences, approximately 7.6% of them singletons. The table lists this clonotype with many counts. Its antigen is still unknown. The TCR was taken from a female donor with ankylosing spondylitis or in good health (not recorded which). Sequenced input: blood, either unsorted or a sorted T cell fraction (not recorded which). The rearrangement joins TRBV15 to TRBJ2-7; D not certain. CDR3 amino acids: CATSRDLEQYF. The CDR3 DNA reads as TGTGCCACCAGCAGAGACCTGGAGCAGTACTTC.